The text below deals with one TCR beta chain. The data originate from a study of human T cells and chemical hapten exposure. This CDR3 is built from 14 residues. Per the germline V gene, CDR1 is SGHKS and CDR2 is YYEKEE (reference sequence). V lost 3 bases, J lost 2 bases, and 3 bases stayed unmatched. Methods used by the authors: A per-sample median of about 94,000 TCRs was observed, with counts ranging from about 20,000 to 750,000. MiXCR, run by TCRdb on the RACE reads, gives a single entry per CDR3 protein. None of the V and J calls come from the authors' own analysis; TCRdb made them. The table lists under 300,000 distinct CDR3 sequences, roughly 7.7% of them singletons. Time point of the sample: pre-sensitization, week 0. Treatment indicated: therapeutic diphenylcyclopropenone sensitization with weekly scalp DPC. Each patch test followed a blood draw.

The clonotype comes from a man aged 18-30 years with alopecia areata. Some clones in this sample may be carry-over from other donors' samples. The sequenced sample was whole blood, obtained in connection with sensitization to the hapten diphenylcyclopropenone (DPC). The rearrangement uses TRBV5-5 and TRBJ1-1; 8 bases fit TRBD1. The CDR3 coding sequence is TGTGCCAGCAGCTGGACAGGGACAAACACTGAAGCTTTCTTT. Its protein product is CASSWTGTNTEAFF.